The sequence of this T cell receptor (beta chain) was determined in a study of T cell responses to AZD1222 COVID-19 vaccine. Notes on the study in general: Baseline seropositives among AZD1222 recipients totaled only 6 or 7.

V lost 0 bases, J lost 5 bases, and 12 bases lay in between. Germline assignment: CDR1 LNHNV and CDR2 YYDKDF (reference sequence). The CDR3 spans 15 residues. This clone was counted a single time. Its antigen is as yet unknown. Sequencing used immunoSEQ multiplex PCR; TCRdb keeps in-frame clones, though not all of them. The table includes under 150,000 clones, 80% to 95% detected once. The sample in question was peripheral blood, obtained 28 days after the second AZD1222 dose. The TCR comes from an adult who received the AZD1222 COVID-19 vaccine. The V and J genes are TRBV15 and TRBJ2-3; D gene unclear. CDR3: CATSREPNVLDTQYF. In DNA form, the CDR3 reads TGTGCCACCAGCAGAGAGCCTAACGTCTTAGATACGCAGTATTTT.